This passage covers 20 T cell receptor beta chains from one sample sequenced in a study of post-analysis software for immune sequencing data. Regarding the study as a whole: TRBV5-6, TRBV5-1 and TRBV20-1 were among several TRBV segments more frequent in patients than controls.

Unique molecular identifiers were built into the TCR beta cDNA libraries. Via MiXCR, TCRdb re-called the PCR reads, giving one row per CDR3 protein. The repertoire holds some 800,000 distinct CDR3 sequences, about 43% seen once, with roughly 5% in the top ten. Their antigen targets remain unknown. Specimen: blood. The receptors stem from a girl aged 5 to 17 with multiple sclerosis.

V gene TRBV20-1 combines with J gene TRBJ2-3, with 11 bases that match TRBD2. From germline, CDR1 is DFQATT and CDR2 SNEGSKA (reference sequence). The CDR3 is 13 residues long. Unmatched junction bases numbered 2, after V lost 5 bases and J lost 4 bases. CDR3 loop: CSAFSGRADTQYF. CDR3 DNA sequence: TGCAGTGCTTTTAGCGGGAGGGCAGATACGCAGTATTTT.

This clonotype was seen a few times. The genes are TRBV27 and TRBJ2-7; 8 nucleotides align to TRBD1. Germline assignment: CDR1 MNHEY and CDR2 SMNVEV (reference sequence). The CDR3 length is 15 residues. The junction had 6 bases not matched to a gene; V was cut back by 3 bases and J by 2 bases. Written as DNA, the CDR3 is TGTGCCAGCAGTTTGCTCGGGACAGGAACCTACGAGCAGTACTTC. Translation: CASSLLGTGTYEQYF.

J is TRBJ2-7 and V is TRBV6-6, with D uncertain. CDR3 length: 12 residues. Germline assignment: CDR1 MNHNY and CDR2 SVGAGI (reference sequence). The V end was cut by 6 bases, the J end by 3 bases, with 9 bases between. Written as DNA, the CDR3 is TGTGCCAGCAGCTATCTCTACTACGAGCAGTACTTC. Its translation: CASSYLYYEQYF.

The chain recombines TRBV6-1 with TRBJ1-5; unclear D gene. CDR1 and CDR2 (germline): MNHNS, SASEGT. The CDR3 covers 13 residues. V was trimmed by 6 bases and J by 3 bases, leaving 9 bases between them. The CDR3 spells CASSGMDNQPQHF. Here the CDR3 DNA reads TGTGCCAGCAGCGGGATGGACAATCAGCCCCAGCATTTT.

The chain combines TRBV15 with TRBJ1-2; a weak D match, TRBD1 (6 bases). The CDR3 length is 19 residues. Per germline, CDR1 LNHNV and CDR2 YYDKDF (reference sequence). Trimming shortened V by 0 bases and J by 2 bases, and 22 bases separated the two germline ends. The CDR3 reads CATSRDLQGRSFTNYGYTF. Written as DNA, the CDR3 is TGTGCCACCAGCAGAGATCTGCAGGGGCGATCTTTCACCAACTATGGCTACACCTTC.

The chain has TRBV20-1 and TRBJ2-3; no clear D. Germline lookup yields CDR1 DFQATT and CDR2 SNEGSKA (reference sequence). Trimming removed 2 bases at V and 0 bases at J, with 12 bases between. The CDR3 runs to 15 residues. The CDR3 spells CSARSPATSTDTQYF. The CDR3 region has the DNA TGCAGTGCTAGATCCCCCGCGACGAGCACAGATACGCAGTATTTT.

This clonotype came up a few times. The rearrangement uses TRBV5-6 and TRBJ2-5; TRBD2 is a possible D gene (5 bases). This CDR3 has 15 amino acids. The ends were cut back, 1 base at V and 5 bases at J, with 15 bases in the middle. Germline V gene data show CDR1 as SGHDT and CDR2 as YYEEEE. The CDR3, as DNA: TGTGCCAGCAGCTTGAATGTACCGACGGGGGAGACCCAGTACTTC. Its protein is CASSLNVPTGETQYF.

This rearrangement joins TRBV2 to TRBJ2-7, with D possibly matching TRBD1 (6 bases). The ends were cut back, 2 bases at V and 3 bases at J, with 14 bases in the middle. CDR3 length: 15 amino acids. CDR1 and CDR2 (germline): SNHLY, FYNNEI. CDR3 amino acids: CASSEWGQGIYEQYF. As DNA, the CDR3 is TGTGCCAGCAGTGAATGGGGGCAGGGGATCTACGAGCAGTACTTC.

The chain joins TRBV7-8 to TRBJ2-7; D uncertain. Germline CDR1 SGHVS, CDR2 FQNEAQ. Trimming shortened V by 8 bases and J by 4 bases, and 12 bases separated the two germline ends. This CDR3 is 12 amino acids long. The CDR3: CASWNTHYEQYF. The CDR3 coding sequence is TGTGCCAGCTGGAACACTCATTACGAGCAGTACTTC. Based on the CDR3 plus reference TRBV7-8 and TRBJ2-7, the full variable domain is GAGVSQSPRYKVAKRGQDVALRCDPISGHVSLFWYQQALGQGPEFLTYFQNEAQLDKSGLPSDRFFAERPEGSVSTLKIQRTQQEDSAVYLCASWNTHYEQYFGPGTRLTVT.

The rearrangement links TRBV28 to TRBJ1-1; D not resolved. Trimming stripped 6 bases from V and 1 base from J, with 12 bases between. CDR1 is MDHEN, CDR2 SYDVKM, per germline. This CDR3 is 14 amino acids long. CDR3 in amino acids: CASSRTPKNTEAFF. The CDR3 coding sequence is TGTGCCAGCAGCCGGACCCCCAAGAACACTGAAGCTTTCTTT.

V gene TRBV3-1 combines with J gene TRBJ2-1, with D perhaps matching TRBD2 (5 bases). The J call may be mistaken, given a closer DNA end match to TRBJ2-7. The CDR3 extends over 15 amino acids. The V gene's germline CDR1 is LGHDT and CDR2 YNNKEL (reference sequence). As DNA, the CDR3 is TGTGCCAGCAGCCAAGGACCCCCGGGGTCTCTCGAGCAGTACTTC. Its protein is CASSQGPPGSLEQYF.

The chain carries TRBV7-3 and TRBJ2-7, with no clear D. The ends were cut back, 3 bases at V and 6 bases at J, with 15 bases in the middle. In germline, CDR1 is SGHTA, CDR2 FQGTGA. The CDR3 length is 14 residues. As DNA, the CDR3 is TGTGCCAGCAGCTTTGGCCCCTCGTCTGGCGAGCAGTACTTC. Translating it yields CASSFGPSSGEQYF. Looking up the rest from reference TRBV7-3 and TRBJ2-7 gives the full variable domain: GAGVSQTPSNKVTEKGKYVELRCDPISGHTALYWYRQSLGQGPEFLIYFQGTGAADDSGLPNDRFFAVRPEGSVSTLKIQRTERGDSAVYLCASSFGPSSGEQYFGPGTRLTVT.

The chain is built from TRBV29-1 and TRBJ1-1, with D perhaps matching TRBD1 (5 bases). Germline V CDR1 and CDR2: SQVTM, ANQGSEA. The length of the CDR3 is 12 residues. V lost 3 bases to trimming and J lost 10 bases, with 15 bases between them. CDR3 loop: CSVDWQGYGAFF. In DNA form, the CDR3 reads TGCAGCGTTGATTGGCAGGGCTATGGAGCTTTCTTT.

V and J are TRBV3-1 and TRBJ1-1, with D unresolved. Trimming cost V 3 bases and J 5 bases, with 7 bases left between them. Germline CDR1 reads LGHDT; CDR2 reads YNNKEL (reference sequence). CDR3 length equals 12 residues. In DNA, the CDR3 is TGTGCCAGCAGCCAGAAAGGGACTGAAGCTTTCTTT. Protein product: CASSQKGTEAFF.

This sequence joins TRBV6-2 or TRBV6-3 and TRBJ2-3, with TRBD2 as a possible D gene (6 bases). Germline V lookup: CDR1 MNHEY, CDR2 SVGEGT. This CDR3 spans 14 amino acids. Trimming took off 8 bases at V and 3 bases at J, with 15 bases between the two ends. In DNA form, the CDR3 reads TGTGCCAGCGGGGGGTCTAGCACAACAGATACGCAGTATTTT. This encodes CASGGSSTTDTQYF.

This clonotype has just a few counts. The rearrangement links TRBV27 to TRBJ1-5, with TRBD1 identical over 8 bases. Germline V gene sequence: CDR1 MNHEY, CDR2 SMNVEV (reference sequence). CDR3 length: 14 amino acids. Unmatched junction bases numbered 6, after V lost 6 bases and J lost 5 bases. The CDR3 nucleotides are TGTGCCAGCAGCTCGACAGGGGCCTATCAGCCCCAGCATTTT. It encodes CASSSTGAYQPQHF.

This clonotype has a handful of counts. The rearrangement joins TRBV5-5 to TRBJ2-7, with 7 nucleotides matching TRBD1. The CDR3 consists of 14 residues. Germline assignment: CDR1 SGHKS and CDR2 YYEKEE (reference sequence). V trimming: 3 bases; J trimming: 1 base; junction bases outside the gene matches: 4. The CDR3 DNA reads TGTGCCAGCAGCTCCCAGGGACAGTCCTACGAGCAGTACTTC. Translating it yields CASSSQGQSYEQYF.

The CDR3: CASSFRLAGGVLGETQYF. The CDR3 bases are TGTGCCAGCAGCTTTAGACTAGCGGGAGGGGTTTTGGGAGAGACCCAGTACTTC. This chain uses TRBV7-2 with TRBJ2-5; 14 bases line up with TRBD2. J gave up 4 bases and V 3 bases, and 10 bases lay outside the gene matches. Germline V gene sequence: CDR1 SGHTA, CDR2 FQGNSA. The CDR3 covers 18 residues.

The chain recombines TRBV28 with TRBJ2-3, with D unresolved. Per germline, CDR1 MDHEN and CDR2 SYDVKM. CDR3 size: 12 residues. Trimming removed 8 bases at V and 0 bases at J, with 6 bases between. The CDR3 DNA is TGTGCCAGCTGCCGGAGCACAGATACGCAGTATTTT. This encodes CASCRSTDTQYF.

CDR3 DNA sequence: TGTGCCAGCAGCCCCTTTCCTAGCGGGAGGGCCGTCGGAGATACGCAGTATTTT. It translates to CASSPFPSGRAVGDTQYF. The rearrangement links TRBV3-1 to TRBJ2-3; 12 nucleotides match TRBD2. After removal of 4 bases from V and 5 bases from J, the junction contained 13 bases not matched to a gene. The CDR3 sequence is 18 residues long. From germline, CDR1 is LGHDT and CDR2 YNNKEL (reference sequence).